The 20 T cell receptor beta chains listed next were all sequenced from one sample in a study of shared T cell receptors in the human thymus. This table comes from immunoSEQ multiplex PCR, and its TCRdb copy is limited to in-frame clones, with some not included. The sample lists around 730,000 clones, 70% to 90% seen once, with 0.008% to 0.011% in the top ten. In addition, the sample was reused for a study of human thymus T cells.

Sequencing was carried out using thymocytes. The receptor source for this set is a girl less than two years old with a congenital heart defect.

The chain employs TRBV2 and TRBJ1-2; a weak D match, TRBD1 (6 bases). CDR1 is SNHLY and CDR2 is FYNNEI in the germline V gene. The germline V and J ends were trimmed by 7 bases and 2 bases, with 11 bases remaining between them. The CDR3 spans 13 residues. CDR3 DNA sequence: TGTGCCAGCACCCGGACAGTAAACTATGGCTACACCTTC. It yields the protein CASTRTVNYGYTF. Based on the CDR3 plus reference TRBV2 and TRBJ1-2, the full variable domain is EPEVTQTPSHQVTQMGQEVILRCVPISNHLYFYWYRQILGQKVEFLVSFYNNEISEKSEIFDDQFSVERPDGSNFTLKIRSTKLEDSAMYFCASTRTVNYGYTFGSGTRLTVV.

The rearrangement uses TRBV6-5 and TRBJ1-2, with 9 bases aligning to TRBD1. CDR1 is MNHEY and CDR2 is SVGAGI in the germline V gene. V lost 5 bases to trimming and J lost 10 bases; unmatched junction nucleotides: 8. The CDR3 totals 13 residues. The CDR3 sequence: CASSEMGQGDYTF. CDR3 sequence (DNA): TGTGCCAGCAGTGAGATGGGACAGGGTGACTACACCTTC.

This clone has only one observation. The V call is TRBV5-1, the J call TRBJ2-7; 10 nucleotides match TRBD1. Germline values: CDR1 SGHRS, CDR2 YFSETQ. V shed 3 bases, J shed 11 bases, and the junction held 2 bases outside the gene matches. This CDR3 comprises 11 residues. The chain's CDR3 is CASSSGQGKYF. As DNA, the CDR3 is TGCGCCAGCAGCTCGGGACAGGGGAAGTACTTC.

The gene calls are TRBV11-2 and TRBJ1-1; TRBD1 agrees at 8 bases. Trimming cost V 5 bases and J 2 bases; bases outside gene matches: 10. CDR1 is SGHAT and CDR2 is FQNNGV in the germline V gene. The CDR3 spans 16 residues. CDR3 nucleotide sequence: TGTGCCAGCAGCGTCACCTTCGGACAGGGCAACACTGAAGCTTTCTTT. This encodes CASSVTFGQGNTEAFF.

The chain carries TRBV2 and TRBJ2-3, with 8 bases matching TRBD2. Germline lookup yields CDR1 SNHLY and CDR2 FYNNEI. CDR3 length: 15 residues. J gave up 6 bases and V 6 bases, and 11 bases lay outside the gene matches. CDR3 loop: CASRGRGAQGDTQYF. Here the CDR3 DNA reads TGTGCCAGCAGGGGGCGGGGGGCCCAGGGGGATACGCAGTATTTT. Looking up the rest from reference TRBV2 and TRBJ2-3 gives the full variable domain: EPEVTQTPSHQVTQMGQEVILRCVPISNHLYFYWYRQILGQKVEFLVSFYNNEISEKSEIFDDQFSVERPDGSNFTLKIRSTKLEDSAMYFCASRGRGAQGDTQYFGPGTRLTVL.

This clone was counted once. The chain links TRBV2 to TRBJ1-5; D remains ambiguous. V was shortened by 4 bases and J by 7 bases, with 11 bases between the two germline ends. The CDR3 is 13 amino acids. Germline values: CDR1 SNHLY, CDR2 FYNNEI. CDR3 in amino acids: CASSGGKRQPQHF. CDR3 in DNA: TGTGCCAGCAGTGGCGGGAAAAGGCAGCCCCAGCATTTT.

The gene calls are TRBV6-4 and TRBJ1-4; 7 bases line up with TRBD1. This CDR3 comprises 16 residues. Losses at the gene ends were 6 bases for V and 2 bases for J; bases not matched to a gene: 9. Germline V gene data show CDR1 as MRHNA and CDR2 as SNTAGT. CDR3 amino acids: CASRNRGLTTNEKLFF. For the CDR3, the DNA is TGTGCCAGCAGAAATAGGGGGCTCACTACTAATGAAAAACTGTTTTTT.

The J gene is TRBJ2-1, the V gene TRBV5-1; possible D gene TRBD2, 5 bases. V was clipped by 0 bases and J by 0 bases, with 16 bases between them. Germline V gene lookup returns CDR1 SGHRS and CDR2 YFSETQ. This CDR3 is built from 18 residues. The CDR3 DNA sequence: TGCGCCAGCAGCTTGGTAGGACTCTTTTTGAGCTCCTACAATGAGCAGTTCTTC. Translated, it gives CASSLVGLFLSSYNEQFF. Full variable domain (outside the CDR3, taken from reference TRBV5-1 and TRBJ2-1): KAGVTQTPRYLIKTRGQQVTLSCSPISGHRSVSWYQQTPGQGLQFLFEYFSETQRNKGNFPGRFSGRQFSNSRSEMNVSTLELGDSALYLCASSLVGLFLSSYNEQFFGPGTRLTVL.

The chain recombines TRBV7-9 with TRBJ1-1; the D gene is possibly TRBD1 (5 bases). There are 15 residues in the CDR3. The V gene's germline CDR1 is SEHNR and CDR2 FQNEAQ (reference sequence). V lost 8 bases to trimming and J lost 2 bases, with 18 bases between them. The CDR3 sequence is CASLSGRDHNTEAFF. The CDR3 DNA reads TGTGCCAGCCTTTCAGGGCGGGACCATAACACTGAAGCTTTCTTT. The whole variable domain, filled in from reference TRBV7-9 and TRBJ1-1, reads DTGVSQNPRHKITKRGQNVTFRCDPISEHNRLYWYRQTLGQGPEFLTYFQNEAQLEKSRLLSDRFSAERPKGSFSTLEIQRTEQGDSAMYLCASLSGRDHNTEAFFGQGTRLTVV.

The chain's CDR3 is CASSPPILAGGPYNEQFF. The CDR3 region has the DNA TGTGCCAGCAGTCCCCCAATATTGGCGGGGGGCCCCTACAATGAGCAGTTCTTC. The chain uses TRBV27 and TRBJ2-1; TRBD2 aligns across 8 bases. Per the germline V gene, CDR1 is MNHEY and CDR2 is SMNVEV (reference sequence). This CDR3 region has 18 residues. J was trimmed by 2 bases and V by 5 bases; bases with no gene match: 14.

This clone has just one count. The CDR3 DNA sequence: TGTGCCAGCAGCCTTGGACAGGGTAGCATCTACGAGCAGTACTTC. Its protein is CASSLGQGSIYEQYF. The chain is built from TRBV7-6 and TRBJ2-5; 8 positions agree with TRBD1. The DNA end favors TRBJ2-7, so the J call may be wrong. This CDR3 has 15 amino acids. Germline CDR1 is SGHVS and CDR2 is FNYEAQ.

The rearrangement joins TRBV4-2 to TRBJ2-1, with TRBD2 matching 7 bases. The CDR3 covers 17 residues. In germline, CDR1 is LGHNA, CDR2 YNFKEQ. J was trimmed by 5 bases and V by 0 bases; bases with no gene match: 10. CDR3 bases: TGTGCCAGCAGCCAAGATCAGGCAGCGGGGATAAACAATGAGCAGTTCTTC. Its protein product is CASSQDQAAGINNEQFF.

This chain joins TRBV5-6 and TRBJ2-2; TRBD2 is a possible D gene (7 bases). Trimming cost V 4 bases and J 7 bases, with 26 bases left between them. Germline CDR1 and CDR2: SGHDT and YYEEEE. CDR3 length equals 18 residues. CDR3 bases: TGTGCCAGCAGCCGGGGACTAAGGGGGGGGCTTTTGGTCGGGGAGCTGTTTTTT. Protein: CASSRGLRGGLLVGELFF.

CDR3 in amino acids: CASSPRTDWQTQYF. The CDR3 DNA reads as TGTGCCAGCAGCCCGAGGACAGATTGGCAGACCCAGTACTTC. The rearrangement joins TRBV11-1 to TRBJ2-5; perhaps TRBD1 as D (6 bases). V lost 5 bases and J 6 bases, leaving 16 bases between the germline ends. CDR3 length equals 14 residues. Germline CDR1 reads SGHAT; CDR2 reads FQDESV (reference sequence). The variable domain in full, completed from reference TRBV11-1 and TRBJ2-5, reads EAEVAQSPRYKITEKSQAVAFWCDPISGHATLYWYRQILGQGPELLVQFQDESVVDDSQLPKDRFSAERLKGVDSTLKIQPAELGDSAMYLCASSPRTDWQTQYFGPGTRLLVL.

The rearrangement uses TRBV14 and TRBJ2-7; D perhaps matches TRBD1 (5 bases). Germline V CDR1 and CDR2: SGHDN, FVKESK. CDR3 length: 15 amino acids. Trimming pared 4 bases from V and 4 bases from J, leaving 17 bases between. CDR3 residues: CASSLKFDSVYEQYF. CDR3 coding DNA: TGTGCCAGCAGCCTCAAGTTCGACAGCGTTTACGAGCAGTACTTC.

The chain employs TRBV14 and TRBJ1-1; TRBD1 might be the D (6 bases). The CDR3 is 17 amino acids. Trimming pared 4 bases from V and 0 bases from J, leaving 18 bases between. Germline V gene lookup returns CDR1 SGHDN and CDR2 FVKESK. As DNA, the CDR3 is TGTGCCAGCAGCCCAAATCGGGACAAGTCCATGAACACTGAAGCTTTCTTT. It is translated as CASSPNRDKSMNTEAFF.

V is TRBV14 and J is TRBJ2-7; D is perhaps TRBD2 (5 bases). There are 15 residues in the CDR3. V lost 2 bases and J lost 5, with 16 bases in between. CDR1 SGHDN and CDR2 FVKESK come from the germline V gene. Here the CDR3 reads CASSQLSEGVHEQYF. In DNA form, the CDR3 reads TGTGCCAGCAGCCAACTTTCTGAGGGAGTCCACGAGCAGTACTTC. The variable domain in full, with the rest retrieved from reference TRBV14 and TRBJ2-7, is EAGVTQFPSHSVIEKGQTVTLRCDPISGHDNLYWYRRVMGKEIKFLLHFVKESKQDESGMPNNRFLAERTGGTYSTLKVQPAELEDSGVYFCASSQLSEGVHEQYFGPGTRLTVT.

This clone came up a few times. CDR3 sequence: CASSPRGTFANTGELFF. CDR3 sequence (DNA): TGTGCCAGCAGCCCTAGGGGGACATTCGCGAACACCGGGGAGCTGTTTTTT. The chain couples TRBV28 to TRBJ2-2, with D perhaps TRBD1 (6 bases). The CDR3 extends over 17 amino acids. Per germline, CDR1 MDHEN and CDR2 SYDVKM. V lost 6 bases and J lost 0, with 17 bases in between.

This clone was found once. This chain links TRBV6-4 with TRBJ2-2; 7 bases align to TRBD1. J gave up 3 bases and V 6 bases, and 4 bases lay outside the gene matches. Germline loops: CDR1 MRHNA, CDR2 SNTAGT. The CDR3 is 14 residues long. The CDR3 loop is CASRRGRDTGELFF. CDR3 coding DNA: TGTGCCAGCAGGAGGGGGCGAGACACCGGGGAGCTGTTTTTT.

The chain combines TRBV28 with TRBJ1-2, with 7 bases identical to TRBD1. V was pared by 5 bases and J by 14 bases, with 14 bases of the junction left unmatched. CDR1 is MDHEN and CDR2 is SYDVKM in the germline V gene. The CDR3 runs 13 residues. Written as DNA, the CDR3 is TGTGCCAGCAGTCCCCGACAGGGACCCGCAGGGACCTTC. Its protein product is CASSPRQGPAGTF.